This T cell receptor (beta chain) was documented in a study of vaccination and CD4 T cells after COVID-19. Turning to the study itself: Every participant had a vaccine, which was either BNT162b2 or mRNA-1273, given in two doses.

As for treatment: roughly 10-day PBMC culture with coronavirus spike peptide pools or control peptides (ViraFEST assay). ViraFEST used peptide pools to expand antigen-specific T cells and subsequently sequenced their TCRs. Negative selection enriched CD4+ T cells from cultures at 9 to 10 days. Notes on this clonotype: Its antigen is undetermined.

Cultured CD4+ T cell DNA underwent sequencing with the Oncomine TCR Beta short-read assay. Genomic DNA was taken out of cultured CD4+ T cells by extraction. From the PCR reads, TCRdb called clonotypes with MiXCR, one entry per CDR3 protein. The repertoire holds more than 11,000 distinct CDR3 sequences, with more than 45% as singletons. The V gene end was trimmed by 4 bases and the J gene end by 2 bases; junction bases not matched to a gene: 6. The CDR3 is 16 residues long. Germline V gene lookup returns CDR1 SGHRS and CDR2 YFSETQ. The chain links TRBV5-1 to TRBJ1-6; TRBD1 matches at 7 bases. The TCR originated in a human donor who had recovered from COVID-19. Sequencing was done on a sample of CD4+ T cells from blood, cultured in vitro. The CDR3 DNA reads TGCGCCAGCAGCGTGACAGGGAGCCCCTATAATTCACCCCTCCACTTT. Translation: CASSVTGSPYNSPLHF. Looking up the rest from reference TRBV5-1 and TRBJ1-6 gives the full variable domain: KAGVTQTPRYLIKTRGQQVTLSCSPISGHRSVSWYQQTPGQGLQFLFEYFSETQRNKGNFPGRFSGRQFSNSRSEMNVSTLELGDSALYLCASSVTGSPYNSPLHFGNGTRLTVT.